Below, 14 T cell receptor beta chains from the same sample are listed, as sequenced in a study of T cell changes during pregnancy in multiple sclerosis. The protocol was immunoSEQ multiplex PCR, while the TCRdb copy is restricted to in-frame clones and leaves out a portion. The table lists approximately 99,000 clones, about nine tenths of them singletons. The sequencing here drew on peripheral blood, taken in the second trimester of pregnancy. The receptor set was obtained from a female donor in good health, enrolled as a control in a pregnancy study.

This clone was seen once. This sequence joins TRBV6-5 and TRBJ1-2, with TRBD1 matching over 10 bases. The germline V gene encodes CDR1 MNHEY and CDR2 SVGAGI. The CDR3 has 15 residues. V lost 5 bases to trimming and J lost 2 bases; unmatched junction nucleotides: 5. The CDR3 sequence is CASSPDRGQNYGYTF. DNA for the CDR3: TGTGCCAGCAGTCCCGACAGGGGGCAGAACTATGGCTACACCTTC.

The chain uses TRBV2 and TRBJ1-4, with D possibly matching TRBD1 (5 bases). The CDR3 is 13 amino acids. V lost 3 bases to trimming and J lost 8 bases, with 10 bases between them. The germline CDR1 and CDR2 sequences are SNHLY and FYNNEI. CDR3 residues: CASSDRVGEKLFF. For the CDR3, the DNA is TGTGCCAGCAGTGACAGGGTAGGGGAAAAACTGTTTTTT.

The V call is TRBV11-2, the J call TRBJ1-1; D is unclear. Trimming left V 5 bases short and J 0 bases short, with 16 bases between. Germline CDR1 is SGHAT and CDR2 is FQNNGV. The CDR3 extends over 16 amino acids. The CDR3 protein is CASSANRGGLNTEAFF. The CDR3 DNA sequence: TGTGCCAGCAGCGCTAACCGGGGAGGGCTGAACACTGAAGCTTTCTTT.

The J gene is TRBJ2-7, the V gene TRBV6-4; 10 bases line up with TRBD2. With V trimmed by 6 bases and J by 4 bases, 15 bases remained unmatched. There are 17 residues in the CDR3. Germline CDR1 is MRHNA and CDR2 is SNTAGT. The CDR3 bases are TGTGCCAGCAGGGAGCCGGAAGCGGGGGGGTCCACTTACGAGCAGTACTTC. Translating it yields CASREPEAGGSTYEQYF.

The chain couples TRBV19 to TRBJ2-2, with TRBD1 as a possible D gene (6 bases). V lost 6 bases and J lost 5, with 13 bases in between. This CDR3 comprises 14 residues. From germline, CDR1 is LNHDA and CDR2 SQIVND (reference sequence). The CDR3 loop reads CASRSGAGTGELFF. CDR3 DNA: TGTGCCAGTAGGTCAGGGGCTGGAACCGGGGAGCTGTTTTTT.

The J gene is TRBJ1-2, the V gene TRBV5-1; 9 positions agree with TRBD1. The CDR3 is 15 residues long. J gave up 5 bases and V 2 bases, and 7 bases lay outside the gene matches. Looked up from germline, CDR1 is SGHRS and CDR2 is YFSETQ. CDR3 protein: CASSFGQGISYGYTF. CDR3 nucleotide sequence: TGCGCCAGCAGCTTCGGACAGGGGATCTCGTATGGCTACACCTTC.

The rearrangement links TRBV7-9 to TRBJ2-7, with 12 bases lining up with TRBD1. V was pared by 1 base and J by 4 bases, with 8 bases of the junction left unmatched. CDR3 length: 17 residues. The germline V gene has CDR1 SEHNR and CDR2 FQNEAQ (reference sequence). CDR3 sequence (DNA): TGTGCCAGCAGCTTAGACGCCGGGACAGGGGGCCGATACGAGCAGTACTTC. It translates to CASSLDAGTGGRYEQYF.

This chain links TRBV4-1 with TRBJ2-7, with D possibly being TRBD1 (5 bases). The CDR3 is 15 residues long. Germline lookup yields CDR1 MGHRA and CDR2 YSYEKL. V was trimmed by 0 bases and J by 7 bases, leaving 16 bases between them. CDR3 protein: CASSQEGGRVLEQYF. CDR3 nucleotide sequence: TGCGCCAGCAGCCAAGAGGGCGGCAGGGTCTTAGAGCAGTACTTC.

V is TRBV6-4 and J is TRBJ2-7, with D tentatively TRBD1 (5 bases). Germline V gives CDR1 MRHNA, CDR2 SNTAGT. Trimming took off 8 bases at V and 1 base at J, with 9 bases between the two ends. This CDR3 is built from 12 residues. The CDR3 DNA sequence: TGTGCCAGCTGTAGGGGATCCTACGAGCAGTACTTC. It yields the protein CASCRGSYEQYF.

The chain couples TRBV15 to TRBJ2-3, with D tentatively TRBD2 (6 bases). Germline V gene data show CDR1 as LNHNV and CDR2 as YYDKDF (reference sequence). The CDR3 spans 14 residues. Trimming shortened V by 1 base and J by 2 bases, and 7 bases separated the two germline ends. CDR3 coding DNA: TGTGCCACCAGCAGAGGGGGGGACACAGATACGCAGTATTTT. This codes for CATSRGGDTDTQYF.

This clone was recorded once. The gene calls are TRBV18 and TRBJ1-6; TRBD1 is a possible D gene (5 bases). Germline V gene data show CDR1 as KGHSH and CDR2 as LQKENI. Trimming pared 4 bases from V and 9 bases from J, leaving 16 bases between. The CDR3 has 15 amino acids. The CDR3 sequence is CASSRLTRGGSPLHF. The CDR3 coding sequence is TGTGCCAGCTCACGGCTAACTCGGGGGGGTTCACCCCTCCACTTT.

The chain recombines TRBV27 with TRBJ2-5; 8 bases are a match to TRBD2. The V and J ends lost 7 bases and 5 bases, in that order; junction bases with no gene match: 9. CDR3 length: 14 residues. The germline CDR1 and CDR2 sequences are MNHEY and SMNVEV (reference sequence). The CDR3 reads CASKLIPGGETQYF. CDR3 sequence (DNA): TGTGCCAGCAAACTAATACCGGGAGGGGAGACCCAGTACTTC.

V and J are TRBV2 and TRBJ1-4; 8 bases agree with TRBD1. The V and J ends lost 4 bases and 3 bases, in that order; junction bases with no gene match: 4. Looked up from germline, CDR1 is SNHLY and CDR2 is FYNNEI. This CDR3 has 15 residues. CDR3 DNA: TGTGCCAGCAGTGTAGACAGGGGCCCTAATGAAAAACTGTTTTTT. It yields the protein CASSVDRGPNEKLFF.

The chain joins TRBV28 to TRBJ1-6; D perhaps matches TRBD1 (6 bases). The CDR3 contains 16 residues. Germline CDR1 and CDR2: MDHEN and SYDVKM. Trimming removed 5 bases at V and 5 bases at J, with 16 bases between. CDR3 region: CASSRPPPGDNSPLHF. As DNA, the CDR3 is TGTGCCAGCAGTCGGCCCCCGCCAGGGGATAATTCACCCCTCCACTTT.